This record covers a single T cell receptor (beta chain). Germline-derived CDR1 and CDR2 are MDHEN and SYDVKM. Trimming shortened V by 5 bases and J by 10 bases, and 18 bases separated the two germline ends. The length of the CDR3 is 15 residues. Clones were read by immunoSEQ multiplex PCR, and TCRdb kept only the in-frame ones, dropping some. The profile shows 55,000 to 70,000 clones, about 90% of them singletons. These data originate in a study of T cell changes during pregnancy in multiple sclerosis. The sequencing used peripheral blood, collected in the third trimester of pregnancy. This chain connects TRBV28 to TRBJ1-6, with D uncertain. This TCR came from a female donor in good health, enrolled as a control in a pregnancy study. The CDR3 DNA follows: TGTGCCAGCAGTCTCGGGAGGGCGGCTGGCTCACCCCTCCACTTT. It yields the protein CASSLGRAAGSPLHF. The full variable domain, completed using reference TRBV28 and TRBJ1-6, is DVKVTQSSRYLVKRTGEKVFLECVQDMDHENMFWYRQDPGLGLRLIYFSYDVKMKEKGDIPEGYSVSREKKERFSLILESASTNQTSMYLCASSLGRAAGSPLHFGNGTRLTVT.